The following is a TCR beta chain sequence with its context. Its specificity is not known. The PCR was carried out with 60 Vbeta primers and 13 Jbeta primers. The assay was immunoSEQ multiplex PCR, and TCRdb's table has in-frame clones only and misses some. This repertoire shows 150,000 to 200,000 clones, 68% found once; its top ten account for less than 3.5%. These data are taken from a study of cytomegalovirus exposure and HLA in healthy donors. This CDR3 comprises 14 residues. V was pared by 0 bases and J by 4 bases, with 9 bases between. Germline assignment: CDR1 MGHRA and CDR2 YSYEKL. The study's findings and limits: Altogether, 150 to 200 TCR beta chains were recorded as cytomegalovirus-associated.

The sequence derives from a woman between 40 and 55 years old in good health and CMV-seropositive. Sequences were obtained from PBMCs. The chain combines TRBV4-1 with TRBJ2-5, with D possibly being TRBD1 (6 bases). CDR3 sequence (DNA): TGCGCCAGCAGCCAAGATCGCAGGGGAGAGACCCAGTACTTC. It is translated as CASSQDRRGETQYF.